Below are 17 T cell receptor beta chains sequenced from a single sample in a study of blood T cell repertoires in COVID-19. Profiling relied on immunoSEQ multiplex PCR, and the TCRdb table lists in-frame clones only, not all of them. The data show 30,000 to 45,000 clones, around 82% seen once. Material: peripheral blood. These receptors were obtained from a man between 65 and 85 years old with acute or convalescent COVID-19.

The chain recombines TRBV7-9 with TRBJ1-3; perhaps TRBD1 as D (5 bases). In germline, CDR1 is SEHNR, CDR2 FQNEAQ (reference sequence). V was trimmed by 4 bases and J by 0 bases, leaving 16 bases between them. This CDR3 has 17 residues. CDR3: CASSSLRGLHSGNTIYF. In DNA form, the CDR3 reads TGTGCCAGCAGCTCGCTAAGGGGATTACACTCTGGAAACACCATATATTTT.

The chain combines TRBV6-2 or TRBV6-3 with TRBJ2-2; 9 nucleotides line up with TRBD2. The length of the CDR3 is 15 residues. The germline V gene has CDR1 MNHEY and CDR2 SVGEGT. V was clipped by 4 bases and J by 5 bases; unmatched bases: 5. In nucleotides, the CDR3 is TGTGCCAGCAGTTTAGCGGGGGCTGGGACCGGGGAGCTGTTTTTT. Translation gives CASSLAGAGTGELFF.

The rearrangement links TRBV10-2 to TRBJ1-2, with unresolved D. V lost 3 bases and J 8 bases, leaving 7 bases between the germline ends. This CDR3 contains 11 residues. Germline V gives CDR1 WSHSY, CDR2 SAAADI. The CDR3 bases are TGCGCCAGCAGTGATCCAGGAGGCTACACCTTC. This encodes CASSDPGGYTF.

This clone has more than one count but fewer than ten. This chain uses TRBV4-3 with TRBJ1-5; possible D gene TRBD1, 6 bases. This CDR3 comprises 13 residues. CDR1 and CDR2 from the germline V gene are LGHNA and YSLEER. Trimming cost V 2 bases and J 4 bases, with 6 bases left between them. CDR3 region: CASSQTGNQPQHF. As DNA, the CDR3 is TGCGCCAGCAGCCAAACAGGGAATCAGCCCCAGCATTTT.

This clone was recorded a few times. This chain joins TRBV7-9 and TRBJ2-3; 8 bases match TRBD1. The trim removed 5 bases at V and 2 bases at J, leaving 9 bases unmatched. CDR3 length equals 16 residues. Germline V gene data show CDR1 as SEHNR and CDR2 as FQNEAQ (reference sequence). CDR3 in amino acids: CASSPRQGTYTDTQYF. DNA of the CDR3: TGTGCCAGCAGCCCACGACAGGGGACCTACACAGATACGCAGTATTTT.

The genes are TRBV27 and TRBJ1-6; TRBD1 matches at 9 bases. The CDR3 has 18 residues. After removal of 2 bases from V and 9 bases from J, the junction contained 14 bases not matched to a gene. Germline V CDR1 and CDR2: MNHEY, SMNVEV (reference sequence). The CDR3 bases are TGTGCCAGCAGTTTACGAACTTGGCGGACAGGGGAGTTTTCACCCCTCCACTTT. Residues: CASSLRTWRTGEFSPLHF.

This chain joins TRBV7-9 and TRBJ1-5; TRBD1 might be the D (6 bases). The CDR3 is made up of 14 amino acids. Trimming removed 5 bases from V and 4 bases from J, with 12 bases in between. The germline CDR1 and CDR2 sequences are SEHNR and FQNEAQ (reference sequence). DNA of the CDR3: TGTGCCAGCAGCGCGAAGGGGGAGAATCAGCCCCAGCATTTT. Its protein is CASSAKGENQPQHF.

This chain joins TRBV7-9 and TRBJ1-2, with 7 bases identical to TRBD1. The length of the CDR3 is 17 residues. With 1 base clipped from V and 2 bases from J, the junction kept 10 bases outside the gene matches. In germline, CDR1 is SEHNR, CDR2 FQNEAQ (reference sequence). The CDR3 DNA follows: TGTGCCAGCAGCTTAGAAGGGTCGAGGGGGCAGAACTATGGCTACACCTTC. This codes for CASSLEGSRGQNYGYTF.

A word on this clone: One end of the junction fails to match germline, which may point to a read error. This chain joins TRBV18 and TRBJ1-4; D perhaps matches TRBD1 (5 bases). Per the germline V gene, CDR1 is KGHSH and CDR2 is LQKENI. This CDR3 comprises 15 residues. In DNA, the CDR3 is TGTGCCAGCTCACCTTCGGCAGGGACTAGTGAAAAACTGTTTTTT. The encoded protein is CASSPSAGTSEKLFF.

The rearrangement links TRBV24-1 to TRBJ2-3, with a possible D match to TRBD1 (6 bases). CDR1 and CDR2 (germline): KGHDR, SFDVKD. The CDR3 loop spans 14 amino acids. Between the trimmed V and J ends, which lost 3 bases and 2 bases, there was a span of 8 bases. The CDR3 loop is CATSDAGATDTQYF. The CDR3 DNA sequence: TGTGCCACCAGTGATGCAGGGGCCACAGATACGCAGTATTTT.

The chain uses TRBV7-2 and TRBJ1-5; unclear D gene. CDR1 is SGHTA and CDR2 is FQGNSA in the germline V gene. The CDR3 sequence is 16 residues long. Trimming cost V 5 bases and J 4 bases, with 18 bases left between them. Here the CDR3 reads CASSPPPGLANQPQHF. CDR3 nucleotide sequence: TGTGCCAGCAGCCCCCCCCCGGGGTTAGCGAATCAGCCCCAGCATTTT.

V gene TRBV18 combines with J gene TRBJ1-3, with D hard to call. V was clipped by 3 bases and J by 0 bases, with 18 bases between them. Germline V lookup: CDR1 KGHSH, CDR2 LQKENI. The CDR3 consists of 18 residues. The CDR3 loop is CASSPRAQTLDSGNTIYF. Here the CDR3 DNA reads TGTGCCAGCTCACCGAGGGCACAGACGTTAGACTCTGGAAACACCATATATTTT.

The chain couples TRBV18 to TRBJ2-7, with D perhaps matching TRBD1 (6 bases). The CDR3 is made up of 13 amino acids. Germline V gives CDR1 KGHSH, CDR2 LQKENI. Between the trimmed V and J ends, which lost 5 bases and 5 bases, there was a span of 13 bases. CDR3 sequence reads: CASSTTTGNEQYF. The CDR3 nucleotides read TGTGCCAGCTCAACGACCACAGGGAACGAGCAGTACTTC.

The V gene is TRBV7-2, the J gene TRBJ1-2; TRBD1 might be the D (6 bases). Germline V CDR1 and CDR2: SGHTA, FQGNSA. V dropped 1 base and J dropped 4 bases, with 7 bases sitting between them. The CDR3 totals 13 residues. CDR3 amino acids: CASSLGGPYGYTF. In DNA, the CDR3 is TGTGCCAGCAGCTTAGGGGGGCCCTATGGCTACACCTTC.

The CDR3 nucleotides read TGCGCCAGCAGCATCGGGACAGGGGGTATTGAAGCTTTCTTT. This gives the protein CASSIGTGGIEAFF. This chain links TRBV5-1 with TRBJ1-1; 11 bases are shared with TRBD1. Germline-derived CDR1 and CDR2 are SGHRS and YFSETQ. The CDR3 sequence is 14 residues long. With V trimmed by 4 bases and J by 7 bases, 6 bases remained unmatched. The variable domain in full, completed from reference TRBV5-1 and TRBJ1-1, reads KAGVTQTPRYLIKTRGQQVTLSCSPISGHRSVSWYQQTPGQGLQFLFEYFSETQRNKGNFPGRFSGRQFSNSRSEMNVSTLELGDSALYLCASSIGTGGIEAFFGQGTRLTVV.

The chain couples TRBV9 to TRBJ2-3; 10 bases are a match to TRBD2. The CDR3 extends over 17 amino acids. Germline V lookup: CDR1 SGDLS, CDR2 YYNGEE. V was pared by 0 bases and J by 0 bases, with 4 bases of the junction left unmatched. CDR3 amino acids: CASSVAGLADSTDTQYF. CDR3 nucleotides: TGTGCCAGCAGCGTAGCTGGACTAGCGGATAGCACAGATACGCAGTATTTT.

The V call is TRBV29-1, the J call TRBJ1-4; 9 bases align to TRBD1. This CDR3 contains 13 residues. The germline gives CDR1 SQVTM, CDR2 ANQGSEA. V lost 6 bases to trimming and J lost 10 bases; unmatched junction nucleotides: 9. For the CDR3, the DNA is TGCAGCGTAGGACAGGGGCTGGGTGGAAAACTGTTTTTT. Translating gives CSVGQGLGGKLFF.